These T cell receptor beta chains were read from a single sample in a study of cytomegalovirus exposure and HLA in healthy donors. Using immunoSEQ multiplex PCR, the repertoire was profiled, and TCRdb retains in-frame clones only, with some absent. The sample lists around 150,000 clones, roughly 86% occurring once. The sample comprised PBMCs. Receptor source: a woman aged 40 to 50 in good health and CMV-seronegative. Each CDR3 is given with its conserved first and last residue.

TRBV7-3	TRBJ2-7	CASSLTRSGVQYEQYF
TRBV5-6	TRBJ2-1	CASSFNQNEQFF
TRBV6-5	TRBJ1-1	CASSTPGNTEAFF
TRBV11-3	TRBJ1-3	CASSGERGNTIYF
TRBV6-1	TRBJ2-5	CASTRTDYQETQYF
TRBV6-6	TRBJ1-2	CASRPPGQGYGYTF
TRBV27	TRBJ1-6	CASSNTDNSPLHF
TRBV27	TRBJ1-6	CASSLAGQGALNYNSPLHF
TRBV5-4	TRBJ2-1	CASSFSTTSGLNEQFF
TRBV7-2	TRBJ2-3	CASSFSTSAGTDTQYF
TRBV19	TRBJ2-1	CASSEILAGLYNEQFF
TRBV28	TRBJ2-2	CASSFRDMRELFF
TRBV6-1	TRBJ1-5	CASSEIDKGNQPQHF
TRBV18	TRBJ2-5	CASSSGTRQETQYF
TRBV5-6	TRBJ1-5	CASSLREGGFAPQHF
TRBV7-3	TRBJ2-2	CASSFLAGAGRELFF
TRBV2	TRBJ1-5	CASSVGGHQPQHF
TRBV6-4	TRBJ2-2	CASSFDSNTGELFF
TRBV7-2	TRBJ1-1	CASGFVRWTARNTEAFF
TRBV6-1	TRBJ2-7	CASNAGGFYEQYF
TRBV7-3	TRBJ1-1	CASSQTLGQYTEAFF
TRBV6-4	TRBJ2-1	CASSDRAGDSNEQFF
TRBV5-1	TRBJ1-6	CASSLEGAGSPLHF
TRBV7-7	TRBJ2-1	CASSPGQGGNEQFF
TRBV6-5	TRBJ1-5	CASSQQGMYQPQHF
TRBV11-3	TRBJ2-1	CASSVPGSYNEQFF
TRBV5-1	TRBJ1-1	CASSLGQATEAFF
TRBV28	TRBJ2-2	CASRDMTGGTGELFF
TRBV6-1	NA	CASSVGTGGFYEQYF
TRBV5-6	TRBJ1-1	CASSLFGGLWGNTEAFF
TRBV11-3	TRBJ1-3	CASSLGTDRVKGNTIYF
TRBV27	TRBJ1-2	CASSLAAGGGGYTF
TRBV28	TRBJ2-7	CASGRDRVPYEQYF
TRBV4-1	TRBJ1-1	CASSGQWLGTEAFF
TRBV11-3	TRBJ2-5	CASSRGSVETQYF
TRBV7-9	TRBJ2-2	CASSSLAGGPGELFF
TRBV4-2	TRBJ2-7	CASSQGIAGNYEQYF
TRBV7-2	TRBJ2-2	CASSLRAGTPGELFF
TRBV19	TRBJ2-1	CASSMIAGGPVEQFF
TRBV27	TRBJ2-6	CASSSTSSGANVLTF
TRBV7-9	TRBJ1-2	CASSLATANYGYTF
TRBV6-6	TRBJ2-3	CASSYSIDEEYF
TRBV4-1	TRBJ2-7	CASSPGGLLQGEQYF
TRBV30	TRBJ2-1	CAWISGSSYNEQFF
TRBV9	TRBJ2-1	CASSVAWTSSYNEQFF
TRBV7-2	TRBJ1-2	CASSLVAGSDGYTF
TRBV28	TRBJ1-4	CASSSAGIGEKLFF
TRBV6-1	TRBJ2-7	CASSVGDRGYYEQYF
TRBV21-1	TRBJ2-5	CASSKDGGQGKETQYF
TRBV7-8	TRBJ2-5	CASSLEFAGGFLETQYF
TRBV4-3	TRBJ1-2	CASSQGGTGGQANYGYTF
TRBV7-9	TRBJ2-7	CASSLGTSSYEQYF
TRBV6-1	TRBJ2-1	CASSETGGDNEQFF